A selection of T cell receptor beta chains follows, all from one sample in a study of T cell repertoires in cytomegalovirus infection. TCRdb analysed the reads with MiXCR anew, one entry per CDR3 protein. The data show 270,000 or so distinct CDR3 sequences, 15% to 20% seen once. Sequencing was performed on CD8+ T cells from PBMCs. All receptors derive from a human donor in good health (CMV status not recorded). Some clones in this sample may be carry-over from other donors' samples. Both conserved end residues are part of each CDR3. The D gene is left open where the match is weak. The size entry is marked missing in some rows and otherwise reads once, few, many or a size class.

d_call: TRBD2
j_call: TRBJ2-5
clone_size: many
v_call: TRBV7-6
cdr3_aa: CASSFPAGGGATETQYF
cdr3_nt: TGTGCCAGCAGCTTTCCTGCGGGCGGGGGGGCCACAGAGACCCAGTACTTC

d_call: TRBD1
j_call: TRBJ1-2
clone_size: few
v_call: TRBV6-5
cdr3_aa: CASRRGQGVYGYTF
cdr3_nt: TGTGCCAGCAGAAGGGGACAGGGGGTCTATGGCTACACCTTC

d_call: .
j_call: TRBJ1-3
clone_size: many
v_call: TRBV12-3/TRBV12-4
cdr3_aa: CASSPTAYPIYF
cdr3_nt: TGTGCCAGCAGTCCCACAGCGTACCCCATATATTTT

d_call: TRBD1
j_call: TRBJ1-5
clone_size: .
v_call: TRBV12-3/TRBV12-4
cdr3_aa: CASSSGTGSQPQHF
cdr3_nt: TGTGCCAGCAGTTCCGGGACAGGGAGTCAGCCCCAGCATTTT

d_call: .
j_call: TRBJ2-7
clone_size: many
v_call: TRBV7-8
cdr3_aa: CASSPARSSYEQYF
cdr3_nt: TGTGCCAGCAGCCCGGCTCGATCCTCCTACGAGCAGTACTTC

d_call: .
j_call: TRBJ1-2
clone_size: .
v_call: TRBV5-4
cdr3_aa: CASSPSTGMGDGYTF
cdr3_nt: TGTGCCAGCAGTCCGAGTACAGGGATGGGTGATGGCTACACCTTC

d_call: .
j_call: TRBJ2-5
clone_size: .
v_call: TRBV7-9
cdr3_aa: CASSPTGKETQYF
cdr3_nt: TGTGCCAGCAGCCCAACAGGGAAAGAGACCCAGTACTTC

d_call: .
j_call: TRBJ1-1
clone_size: .
v_call: TRBV5-5
cdr3_aa: CASNHRRGRDSEAFF
cdr3_nt: TGTGCCAGCAACCATCGGAGAGGGCGAGATTCTGAAGCTTTCTTT

d_call: .
j_call: TRBJ2-1
clone_size: .
v_call: TRBV9
cdr3_aa: CASSGTETGYNEQFF
cdr3_nt: TGTGCCAGCAGCGGTACAGAAACTGGGTACAATGAGCAGTTCTTC

d_call: .
j_call: TRBJ2-1
clone_size: .
v_call: TRBV3-1
cdr3_aa: CASSPPTHNEQFF
cdr3_nt: TGTGCCAGCAGCCCCCCCACACACAATGAGCAGTTCTTC

d_call: TRBD2
j_call: TRBJ2-7
clone_size: few
v_call: TRBV28
cdr3_aa: CASSDGLAGGLGQYEQYF
cdr3_nt: TGTGCCAGCAGTGATGGACTAGCGGGGGGGCTCGGGCAATACGAGCAGTACTTC

d_call: .
j_call: TRBJ2-1
clone_size: .
v_call: TRBV12-3/TRBV12-4
cdr3_aa: CASSWSEGYNEQFF
cdr3_nt: TGTGCCAGCAGTTGGAGTGAGGGCTACAATGAGCAGTTCTTC

d_call: .
j_call: TRBJ2-2
clone_size: .
v_call: TRBV24-1
cdr3_aa: CAIGRSAGPGELFF
cdr3_nt: TGTGCCATCGGGCGCAGCGCGGGACCCGGGGAGCTGTTTTTT

d_call: .
j_call: TRBJ2-6
clone_size: .
v_call: TRBV28
cdr3_aa: CASSSKERISGANVLTF
cdr3_nt: TGTGCCAGCAGTTCAAAGGAGCGGATCTCTGGGGCCAACGTCCTGACTTTC

d_call: .
j_call: TRBJ2-7
clone_size: .
v_call: TRBV12-3/TRBV12-4
cdr3_aa: CASSLALRGQYF
cdr3_nt: TGTGCCAGCAGTTTAGCGCTCCGTGGGCAGTACTTC

d_call: .
j_call: TRBJ1-5
clone_size: .
v_call: TRBV2
cdr3_aa: CASSERDLPGSSNQPQHF
cdr3_nt: TGTGCCAGCAGTGAAAGGGATCTCCCGGGGTCAAGCAATCAGCCCCAGCATTTT

d_call: .
j_call: TRBJ1-6
clone_size: few
v_call: TRBV13
cdr3_aa: CASSLRGYNSPLHF
cdr3_nt: TGTGCCAGCAGCCTACGGGGGTATAATTCACCCCTCCACTTT

d_call: .
j_call: TRBJ2-7
clone_size: many
v_call: TRBV7-9
cdr3_aa: CASSPGSLYEQYF
cdr3_nt: TGTGCCAGCAGCCCGGGGTCCCTCTACGAGCAGTACTTC

d_call: .
j_call: TRBJ1-2
clone_size: few
v_call: TRBV2
cdr3_aa: CASSEQGSANYGYTF
cdr3_nt: TGTGCCAGCAGTGAACAGGGATCAGCTAACTATGGCTACACCTTC

d_call: .
j_call: TRBJ2-5
clone_size: .
v_call: TRBV7-9
cdr3_aa: CASSLKGLGAHQETQYF
cdr3_nt: TGTGCCAGCAGCTTAAAAGGTCTGGGAGCCCACCAAGAGACCCAGTACTTC

d_call: .
j_call: TRBJ2-2
clone_size: .
v_call: TRBV6-5
cdr3_aa: CASSYGRVIGELFF
cdr3_nt: TGTGCCAGCAGTTACGGCAGGGTCATCGGGGAGCTGTTTTTT

d_call: .
j_call: TRBJ2-7
clone_size: .
v_call: TRBV4-1
cdr3_aa: CASSQAWGYSYEQYF
cdr3_nt: TGCGCCAGCAGCCAAGCGTGGGGCTACTCCTACGAGCAGTACTTC

d_call: .
j_call: TRBJ1-6
clone_size: few
v_call: TRBV28
cdr3_aa: CASSKNRDNSPLHF
cdr3_nt: TGTGCCAGCAGTAAAAACAGGGACAATTCACCCCTCCACTTT

d_call: .
j_call: TRBJ1-1
clone_size: .
v_call: TRBV27
cdr3_aa: CASSPGGASTEAFF
cdr3_nt: TGTGCCAGCAGCCCCGGGGGGGCGAGTACTGAAGCTTTCTTT

d_call: TRBD1
j_call: TRBJ2-6
clone_size: few
v_call: TRBV7-6
cdr3_aa: CASSSGTGSFGANVLTF
cdr3_nt: TGTGCCAGCAGCTCCGGGACAGGGTCGTTTGGGGCCAACGTCCTGACTTTC

d_call: .
j_call: TRBJ2-3
clone_size: .
v_call: TRBV5-1
cdr3_aa: CASSLEQGDTDTQYF
cdr3_nt: TGCGCCAGCAGCTTGGAACAGGGAGACACAGATACGCAGTATTTT

d_call: .
j_call: TRBJ1-1
clone_size: many
v_call: TRBV7-2
cdr3_aa: CASSLLGTEAFF
cdr3_nt: TGTGCCAGCAGCTTACTCGGGACTGAAGCTTTCTTT

d_call: .
j_call: TRBJ1-5
clone_size: .
v_call: TRBV28
cdr3_aa: CASREPPGRFNQPQHF
cdr3_nt: TGTGCCAGCAGAGAACCCCCAGGGCGATTCAATCAGCCCCAGCATTTT

d_call: .
j_call: TRBJ1-5
clone_size: few
v_call: TRBV6-5
cdr3_aa: CASRNTMRTARPDNNQPQHF
cdr3_nt: TGTGCCAGCAGAAACACAATGCGGACAGCCCGACCCGATAACAATCAGCCCCAGCATTTT

d_call: TRBD1
j_call: TRBJ1-2
clone_size: few
v_call: TRBV7-6
cdr3_aa: CASSNLQGGWYGYTF
cdr3_nt: TGTGCCAGCAGCAACCTCCAAGGGGGCTGGTATGGCTACACCTTC

d_call: .
j_call: TRBJ2-2
clone_size: few
v_call: TRBV29-1
cdr3_aa: CSVAVRAGANTGELFF
cdr3_nt: TGCAGCGTTGCCGTTCGGGCGGGCGCGAACACCGGGGAGCTGTTTTTT

d_call: TRBD1
j_call: TRBJ2-5
clone_size: few
v_call: TRBV7-9
cdr3_aa: CASSPRQGEETQYF
cdr3_nt: TGTGCCAGCAGCCCCCGGCAGGGGGAAGAGACCCAGTACTTC

d_call: .
j_call: TRBJ2-2
clone_size: few
v_call: TRBV12-3/TRBV12-4
cdr3_aa: CASSFAGNLGELFF
cdr3_nt: TGTGCCAGCAGTTTCGCAGGGAATCTCGGGGAGCTGTTTTTT

d_call: TRBD2
j_call: TRBJ2-1
clone_size: few
v_call: TRBV7-8
cdr3_aa: CASFPGTSGNNEQFF
cdr3_nt: TGTGCCAGTTTCCCTGGGACTAGCGGGAACAATGAGCAGTTCTTC

d_call: .
j_call: TRBJ1-5
clone_size: .
v_call: TRBV9
cdr3_aa: CASSAQDSQPQHF
cdr3_nt: TGTGCCAGCAGCGCGCAGGATAGTCAGCCCCAGCATTTT

d_call: .
j_call: TRBJ2-3
clone_size: .
v_call: TRBV6-2/TRBV6-3
cdr3_aa: CASSYDSWGSSDTQYF
cdr3_nt: TGTGCCAGCAGTTACGACTCGTGGGGGAGTTCAGATACGCAGTATTTT

d_call: TRBD1
j_call: TRBJ2-7
clone_size: few
v_call: TRBV7-1
cdr3_aa: CASSAPGQGYEQYF
cdr3_nt: TGTGCCAGCAGCGCCCCGGGACAGGGGTACGAGCAGTACTTC

d_call: .
j_call: TRBJ1-3
clone_size: many
v_call: TRBV2
cdr3_aa: CASSGREPLNTIYF
cdr3_nt: TGTGCCAGCAGTGGCCGAGAACCCCTAAACACCATATATTTT

d_call: .
j_call: TRBJ2-1
clone_size: .
v_call: TRBV2
cdr3_aa: CASRPAPNEQFF
cdr3_nt: TGTGCCAGCAGGCCGGCCCCCAATGAGCAGTTCTTC

d_call: TRBD2
j_call: TRBJ2-2
clone_size: few
v_call: TRBV12-5
cdr3_aa: CASRGGNTGELFF
cdr3_nt: TGTGCTAGCCGCGGGGGGAACACCGGGGAGCTGTTTTTT

d_call: .
j_call: TRBJ1-2
clone_size: few
v_call: TRBV6-2/TRBV6-3
cdr3_aa: CASSYETGFGYGYTF
cdr3_nt: TGTGCCAGCAGTTACGAGACGGGGTTCGGCTATGGCTACACCTTC

d_call: .
j_call: TRBJ2-3
clone_size: .
v_call: TRBV5-1
cdr3_aa: CASSYSKEVTRDTQYF
cdr3_nt: TGCGCCAGCAGCTACAGTAAGGAGGTCACCAGAGATACGCAGTATTTT

d_call: TRBD1
j_call: TRBJ2-7
clone_size: few
v_call: TRBV28
cdr3_aa: CASSFSDRGLDEQYF
cdr3_nt: TGTGCCAGCAGTTTCTCGGACAGGGGACTCGACGAGCAGTACTTC

d_call: TRBD1
j_call: TRBJ1-2
clone_size: few
v_call: TRBV20-1
cdr3_aa: CSANSPDRDPYGYTF
cdr3_nt: TGCAGTGCAAATAGCCCGGACAGGGACCCCTATGGCTACACCTTC

d_call: .
j_call: TRBJ2-3
clone_size: .
v_call: TRBV6-2/TRBV6-3
cdr3_aa: CASNRGVTDTQYF
cdr3_nt: TGTGCCAGCAACCGAGGGGTCACAGATACGCAGTATTTT

d_call: .
j_call: TRBJ2-3
clone_size: many
v_call: TRBV7-9
cdr3_aa: CASSLEVWDWRATDTQYF
cdr3_nt: TGTGCCAGCAGCTTAGAGGTTTGGGACTGGAGAGCCACAGATACGCAGTATTTT